A selection of T cell receptor beta chains follows, all from one sample in a study of blood T cell repertoires in COVID-19. Repertoires were generated with immunoSEQ multiplex PCR, while TCRdb's copy carries only in-frame clones and drops some. The sample yields about 220,000 clones, about 85% seen once. Sequencing used peripheral blood. The receptors were gathered from a man aged 45-65 years who had recovered from COVID-19. Each CDR3 is given with its conserved first and last residue. A D gene is named only where the DNA matches it firmly. The size field is filled for only some rows; it gives once, few, many or a size class.

>TRBJ1-4|.|TRBV18|.
CASSLHSPGKDEKLFF
TGTGCCAGCTCACTCCACTCGCCAGGGAAGGATGAAAAACTGTTTTTT
>TRBJ1-2|.|TRBV19|.
CASSLLSTVGGYTF
TGTGCCAGTAGCCTCCTCTCGACAGTCGGTGGCTACACCTTC
>TRBJ1-2|.|TRBV28|.
CASISSPGVGGYTF
TGTGCCAGCATCAGCTCCCCGGGGGTAGGTGGCTACACCTTC
>TRBJ2-1|few|TRBV7-2|.
CASSLAATEEQFF
TGTGCCAGCAGCTTAGCGGCAACGGAGGAGCAGTTCTTC
>TRBJ2-5|few|TRBV7-2|.
CASSRGEHKKETQYF
TGTGCCAGCAGCAGAGGCGAGCACAAGAAAGAGACCCAGTACTTC
>TRBJ1-1|.|TRBV28|TRBD1
CASSGQGGTEAFF
TGTGCCAGCAGTGGACAGGGTGGAACTGAAGCTTTCTTT
>TRBJ1-6|.|TRBV5-1|.
CASSLDFSSPLHF
TGCGCCAGCAGCTTGGATTTTAGTTCACCCCTCCACTTT
>TRBJ2-4|few|TRBV28|.
CASSTADLRVVQYF
TGTGCCAGCAGTACCGCGGACTTGCGAGTCGTTCAGTACTTC
>TRBJ2-1|.|TRBV9|TRBD2
CASSVASSGGAYNEQFF
TGTGCCAGCAGCGTAGCGTCTAGCGGGGGTGCTTACAATGAGCAGTTCTTC
>TRBJ2-7|.|TRBV9|TRBD2
CASSPRPSFSGGTYEQYF
TGTGCCAGCAGCCCCCGACCCAGCTTTAGCGGGGGGACCTACGAGCAGTACTTC
>TRBJ1-2|.|TRBV9|TRBD1
CASSVGGGRGRNGYTF
TGTGCCAGCAGCGTAGGAGGAGGAAGGGGGCGGAATGGCTACACCTTC
>TRBJ2-1|.|TRBV5-4|.
CASSFPGNAYNEQFF
TGTGCCAGCAGCTTTCCCGGGAATGCCTACAATGAGCAGTTCTTC
>TRBJ2-2|.|TRBV29-1|.
CSVDMRHTGELFF
TGCAGCGTTGATATGCGGCACACCGGGGAGCTGTTTTTT
>TRBJ1-1|few|TRBV11-3|.
CASSLSQNTEAFF
TGTGCCAGCAGCCTATCTCAGAACACTGAAGCTTTCTTT
>TRBJ2-3|.|TRBV18|TRBD2
CASSPGRGAGTDTQYF
TGTGCCAGCTCACCCGGGCGGGGGGCAGGCACAGATACGCAGTATTTT
>TRBJ2-3|.|TRBV11-2|TRBD1
CASRGFGTGGLISTDTQYF
TGTGCCAGCAGAGGTTTCGGGACAGGGGGCCTCATCAGCACAGATACGCAGTATTTT
>TRBJ2-7|.|TRBV7-9|TRBD2
CASSIKGTSGRAALYEQYF
TGTGCCAGCAGCATCAAAGGGACTAGCGGGAGGGCCGCCTTATACGAGCAGTACTTC
>TRBJ1-1|.|TRBV5-1|TRBD1
CASSSRSGQGGTEAFF
TGCGCCAGCAGCTCGAGATCTGGACAGGGAGGAACTGAAGCTTTCTTT
>TRBJ1-5|once|TRBV2|.
CASTQGYPNQPQHF
TGTGCCAGCACCCAGGGGTACCCAAATCAGCCCCAGCATTTT
>TRBJ2-1|.|TRBV28|TRBD2
CASSPGTSGRHRYNEQFF
TGTGCCAGCAGCCCCGGGACTAGCGGGAGACATCGCTACAATGAGCAGTTCTTC
>TRBJ2-1|.|TRBV24-1|TRBD2
CATGSGRSYNEQFF
TGTGCCACCGGTAGCGGGCGTTCCTACAATGAGCAGTTCTTC
>TRBJ2-7|.|TRBV5-1|TRBD2
CASKQRGLSYEQYF
TGCGCCAGCAAACAGCGGGGGCTCTCCTACGAGCAGTACTTC
>TRBJ2-7|.|TRBV6-2/TRBV6-3|TRBD2
CASSYGLVGYEQYF
TGTGCCAGCAGTTACGGACTAGTAGGGTACGAGCAGTACTTC
>TRBJ1-1|.|TRBV24-1|TRBD1
CATSDSRQGRTPEAFF
TGTGCCACCAGTGATTCCCGACAGGGACGGACGCCTGAAGCTTTCTTT
>TRBJ1-2|.|TRBV18|TRBD1
CASSQQDRGGSGGYTF
TGTGCCAGCTCACAACAAGACAGGGGTGGCTCGGGAGGCTACACCTTC
>TRBJ2-1|.|TRBV3-1/TRBV3-2|TRBD1
CASSSYRDSSYNEQFF
TGTGCCAGCAGCTCATACCGGGACAGCTCCTACAATGAGCAGTTCTTC
>TRBJ1-5|.|TRBV7-6|TRBD1
CASSLGQLPGPQHF
TGTGCCAGCAGCCTGGGACAGCTCCCCGGGCCCCAGCATTTT
>TRBJ2-7|.|TRBV18|TRBD2
CASATTSSYEQYF
TGTGCCAGCGCGACGACTAGCAGCTACGAGCAGTACTTC
>TRBJ2-2|few|TRBV28|TRBD2
CASSLRTSGNTGELFF
TGTGCCAGCAGTTTACGGACTAGCGGGAACACCGGGGAGCTGTTTTTT
>TRBJ2-1|.|TRBV28|TRBD2
CASSVAGGLVNEQFF
TGTGCCAGCAGTGTAGCGGGAGGGCTCGTGAATGAGCAGTTCTTC
>TRBJ1-2|.|TRBV28|.
CASSLNYGYTF
TGTGCCAGCAGTCTTAACTATGGCTACACCTTC
>TRBJ2-5|.|TRBV7-9|TRBD1
CASSPSRDRGLGETQYF
TGTGCCAGCAGCCCTTCCCGGGACAGGGGGCTGGGTGAGACCCAGTACTTC
>TRBJ2-4|.|TRBV30|TRBD2
CAWATSGRWGSNKNIQYF
TGTGCCTGGGCGACTAGCGGGAGATGGGGCTCCAACAAAAACATTCAGTACTTC
>TRBJ1-2|.|TRBV5-4|.
CASSPGRAANYGYTF
TGTGCCAGCAGCCCCGGCAGGGCAGCTAACTATGGCTACACCTTC
>TRBJ2-1|.|TRBV5-1|.
CASSLPNEQFF
TGCGCCAGCAGCTTGCCAAATGAGCAGTTCTTC
>TRBJ2-5|few|TRBV27|TRBD1
CASRRGQVQETQYF
TGTGCCAGCAGGCGGGGACAGGTACAAGAGACCCAGTACTTC
>TRBJ1-2|few|TRBV5-1|.
CASSSGGFLYGYTF
TGCGCCAGCAGCTCGGGGGGTTTCCTCTATGGCTACACCTTC
>TRBJ2-7|.|TRBV15|TRBD1
CATSRERGQAYEQYF
TGTGCCACCAGCAGAGAAAGGGGACAGGCCTACGAGCAGTACTTC
>TRBJ2-2|.|TRBV6-5|.
CASSYDSAGTGELFF
TGTGCCAGCAGTTATGACTCCGCTGGGACCGGGGAGCTGTTTTTT
>TRBJ1-2|.|TRBV28|.
CASSTGRGYTF
TGTGCCAGCAGTACAGGCCGAGGCTACACCTTC
>TRBJ2-1|.|TRBV6-1|TRBD2
CASSQAGGPRNEQFF
TGTGCCAGCAGTCAAGCGGGAGGGCCTCGCAATGAGCAGTTCTTC
>TRBJ1-3|few|TRBV11-2|TRBD1
CASRDRGSGNTIYF
TGTGCCAGTCGGGACAGGGGTTCTGGAAACACCATATATTTT
>TRBJ2-2|.|TRBV28|.
CASSIYRTGELFF
TGTGCCAGCAGTATCTACAGAACCGGGGAGCTGTTTTTT
>TRBJ2-5|once|TRBV6-1|TRBD2
CASSELGTGTSGSLEETQYF
TGTGCCAGCAGTGAATTGGGGACAGGGACTAGCGGGAGTCTCGAAGAGACCCAGTACTTC
>TRBJ2-1|.|TRBV10-3|TRBD2
CAISGGLAGFEQFF
TGTGCCATCAGTGGGGGACTAGCTGGCTTTGAGCAGTTCTTC
>TRBJ2-3|.|TRBV9|TRBD2
CASSASSGGSLYTQYF
TGTGCCAGCAGCGCCTCTAGCGGGGGGTCCCTTTATACGCAGTATTTT
>TRBJ1-6|.|TRBV6-5|.
CASSTTGSSPLHF
TGTGCCAGCAGTACAACAGGGTCCTCACCCCTCCACTTT
>TRBJ1-5|.|TRBV27|.
CASSLAGPYSNQPQHF
TGTGCCAGCAGTTTGGCAGGGCCTTATAGCAATCAGCCCCAGCATTTT
>TRBJ1-2|.|TRBV14|.
CASSQGQIAGVRGGYTF
TGTGCCAGCAGCCAAGGACAGATCGCAGGGGTCAGGGGTGGCTACACCTTC
>TRBJ1-2|.|TRBV5-6|TRBD1
CASSFGDRAGYTF
TGTGCCAGCAGCTTCGGTGACAGGGCCGGCTACACCTTC
>TRBJ2-3|once|TRBV3-1/TRBV3-2|TRBD2
CASSQRGGTDTQYF
TGTGCCAGCTCCCAGCGGGGAGGCACAGATACGCAGTATTTT
>TRBJ1-1|.|TRBV5-1|.
CASSQIGVENTEAFF
TGCGCCAGCAGTCAGATCGGGGTTGAGAACACTGAAGCTTTCTTT
>TRBJ2-2|.|TRBV7-2|TRBD1
CASSGTGVTGELFF
TGTGCCAGCAGCGGGACAGGGGTCACCGGGGAGCTGTTTTTT